This TCR beta chain was identified during a study of cytomegalovirus exposure and HLA in healthy donors (dated 2017 in TCRdb). Regarding the complete study: In an earlier analysis of some 610 of the donors, around 290 Gb of sequence data and approximately 120 million unique TCR beta sequences from 150 million to 200 million T cells were reported. About 280 gigabases of sequencing data and roughly 90 million unique TCR sequences were included in an early release covering roughly 600 HLA-typed donors. Of the roughly 400 genotyped donors, 80% to 90% were placed in the genetic ancestry cluster associated with self-reported Caucasian donors. The study aimed to test whether signatures of past pathogen exposure could be identified by cataloging public T cell receptors. The T cell repertoires of under 700 subjects were profiled by immunosequencing and related to cytomegalovirus serostatus. In addition to the first cohort of about 650 subjects, a separate validation cohort of 120 different subjects was used. To predict cytomegalovirus infection status, the study combined high-throughput TCR immunosequencing, statistical association of individual TCRs with disease status, and machine learning. In a later analysis, previously published TCR beta repertoires from roughly 710 donors were re-analyzed and high-resolution HLA genotyping was added so that TCR occurrence patterns could be studied. Rather than using new phenotypic data, the later analysis identified candidate immune exposures from TCR beta sequences and from how often those sequences occurred across donors. In an earlier analysis of 550 to 700 of the donors, high-throughput TCR beta sequencing was used to judge whether each TCR beta V gene segment behaved as functional or pseudogenic. Donor age, sex, ethnicity and CMV serostatus were compiled together with the repertoire data. Genome-wide SNP genotypes for about 65% of the roughly 700 donors were used in a later genetic analysis, which treated that subset as a discovery cohort. All discovery cohort repertoires had been generated using a single sequencing platform. Class I and class II HLA loci were covered by the typing at four-digit resolution. The number of typed donors differed by locus: about 620-630 for A, B, C, DRB1 and DQB1; roughly 510 for DQA1; 600 to 610 for DPA1; and roughly 470 for DPB1. Roughly five DR-DQ haplotypes were handled as single units for association and clustering, since linkage in the cohort was strong. Among 300 to 500 genotyped donors of the cohort, an average of roughly 230,000 unique TCR beta nucleotide sequences was sequenced per donor, of which roughly 18% were non-productive.

Study-wide findings and limitations: Linkage disequilibrium might explain the correlated functional status among segregating V segments, but an unknown experimental factor could not be ruled out. CMV serostatus was the only immune exposure information available for the cohort. Roughly uniform sequencing depth across donors was assumed in presence/absence analyses, although this assumption may not hold. The earlier analysis of approximately 560 of the donors excluded roughly 16 rarely observed V segments, including chromosome 9 orphons, because counts were too low. Compared with equally common non-associated chains, HLA-associated TCR beta chains in a later analysis were more clonally expanded and had lower generation probabilities. A later analysis associated 16,951 TCR beta sequences with specific HLA alleles at a false discovery rate of 0.05. A total of roughly 160 TCR beta chains were listed by the study as associated with cytomegalovirus. Some IMGT-functional V segments, including TRBV6-2 and TRBV6-3, could not be told apart with the 87-base-pair reads, so those segments were excluded. HLA typing was unavailable for some donors at each locus, so association tests used only the typed subset. While some public TCRs were present in many individuals, most TCR sequences turned up only very rarely across donors. When HLA alleles, especially DR and DQ, strongly co-occurred, TCR associations were difficult to assign to individual alleles. According to the authors, the approach could potentially be generalized to other disease states and immunological phenotypes. Several of the top co-occurrence clusters appeared to be linked to parvovirus B19, influenza, CMV and Epstein-Barr virus, according to a later analysis. This cohort had only TCR beta chains sequenced, and the lack of alpha or paired-chain data limited which features could be detected. In a later genetic analysis, fewer N-insertions in productive TCRs were reported among donors in an Asian-associated ancestry cluster than the approximately 630-donor mean. In vitro tests confirmed that a few of the cytomegalovirus-associated TCR beta chains recognize cytomegalovirus antigens. In a later genetic analysis, a missense DCLRE1C variant was associated with V-gene and J-gene trimming of TCR beta chains, and the association was replicated in an independent cohort. In an earlier analysis of 500 to 650 of the donors, most TCR beta V segments appeared in productive rearrangements about 87% or about 30% of the time, broadly matching IMGT annotations. In a later analysis, TCR association rates were found to vary across HLA loci, with the most associated TCRs seen for DRB1 alleles and the fewest for HLA-C alleles. The sequencing pipeline was judged likely to have produced a cluster of highly shared sequence variants as a technical artifact. A further reported finding was that TCR beta sequences accurately predicted the HLA-A and HLA-B alleles for most subjects in the first cohort. According to a later analysis, most CMV-associated TCR beta chains appeared to be HLA-restricted, and the HLA associations seemed to be driven largely by CMV exposure. Cytomegalovirus status was reported to be diagnosed by the classifier with high specificity and sensitivity in both the original and validation cohorts.

The cohort was made up of approximately 670 healthy bone marrow donors. At the time of sampling, all cohort members were nominally healthy, though unrecorded immune exposures were likely present. The donor tested CMV seropositive and was one of the 289 seropositive cohort members. A peripheral blood sample was provided by each donor, and peripheral blood mononuclear cells were used for TCR beta sequencing. Genomic DNA was extracted from the blood cell samples with the Qiagen DNeasy Blood Extraction Kit. A remark on this clone: There is no known antigen for this receptor. No base quality values were provided; no much bigger clone lies one nucleotide off.

To prepare the library, the immunoSEQ multiplex PCR assay was applied. For the multiplex PCR, a mixture combining 60 forward primers for TCR Vbeta segments and 13 reverse primers for TCR Jbeta segments was used. A multiplex PCR assay on genomic DNA amplified the CDR3 region of rearranged TCR beta genes. Amplified TCR beta libraries were sequenced as 87-base-pair reads on the Illumina HiSeq System. The published analysis was carried out like this. A later analysis counted tens of millions of unique TCR beta chains across the 700 or so repertoires, and around 9.9 million of these chains were shared by at least two donors. To remove PCR and sequencing errors, raw reads were error-corrected and collapsed into unique sequences using a nearest-neighbor algorithm that merged closely related sequences. V, D and J gene segments were assigned by aligning CDR3 sequences to IMGT reference sequences. For a sequence to be retained, a match of at least six nucleotides to both a V gene segment and a J gene segment was required. Rearrangements were called productive when the CDR3 lacked stop codons and stayed in frame with V and J; all others were non-productive. CDR3 was defined by IMGT convention, running from the second conserved V-encoded cysteine to the conserved J-encoded phenylalanine. Sequences without an unambiguous match to a single V gene segment were excluded from the earlier analysis of several hundred of the donors. An earlier analysis of several hundred of the donors called V segments functional above 56.7% productive rearrangements and segregating when the between-donor standard deviation exceeded 5%. To diagnose cytomegalovirus status from the catalog of TCR beta chain sequences, a statistical classification framework was built. V and J gene assignment, in a later analysis, came from comparing TCR nucleotide sequences with IMGT/GENE-DB human TR gene sequences. A later analysis assigned CDR3 sequences and most-parsimonious VDJ recombination scenarios with the TCRdist pipeline. A later analysis defined each TCR beta chain by its CDR3 amino acid sequence plus V-gene family, and excluded reads lacking a unique V-gene family. As a way to deal with suspected cross-contamination and a sequencing artifact, a later analysis dropped 640 or so nucleotide sequences that were highly shared and had low generation probability. In a later analysis, a clonal expansion index for each public chain was calculated from normalized within-repertoire ranks of inferred template counts. A later analysis computed generation probabilities with a VDJ recombination model fitted to out-of-frame rearrangements, and checked the results against IGoR. Hypergeometric tests were used in a later analysis to score TCR-TCR, TCR-HLA and TCR-CMV co-occurrence, with a repertoire-size bias correction applied to the TCR pairs. False discovery rates were estimated in a later analysis by permuting HLA or CMV assignments 20 times. In a later analysis, co-occurring TCRs were grouped with DBSCAN, and TCRdist sequence similarity was added when clustering was performed within HLA-allele-positive subsets. Repertoires with fewer than 30,000 or more than 120,000 public chains, plus five repertoires with anomalous nucleotide sharing, were excluded from co-occurrence clustering. TCRdb obtained this table from immuneACCESS and retained in-frame rearrangements with V and J assigned. These tables miss some clones; where compared with another copy, unresolved V genes account for less than half of the shortfall, and the remainder is unexplained. V, J and clone size are those of that table, while D and trimming were read from the DNA. For this sample there are about 78,000 clones; roughly 80% appear just once. The ten largest clones represent 32% of the sample.

Trimming removed 10 bases from V and 2 bases from J, leaving 15 bases between the germline ends. The germline V gene (reference sequence) gives CDR1 as MNHNY and CDR2 as SVGAGI. Including the terminal cysteine and phenylalanine, the CDR3 comprises 14 residues. Only CDR3 DNA is held: 42 bases, read in frame from base 1. The rearrangement combines TRBV6-6 with TRBJ2-1, with no reliable assignment of the D segment. The origin of this receptor is a man aged 50 to 59 in good health and CMV-seropositive. Sequencing input: PBMCs. This receptor carries the CDR3 CAISIDDTYNEQFF. The DNA sequence follows: TGTGCCATCTCAATCGACGACACCTACAATGAGCAGTTCTTC.